The 14 T cell receptor beta chains in this list originate from one sample, sequenced in a study of cytomegalovirus exposure and HLA in healthy donors. Researchers ran the PCR with 60 Vbeta and 13 Jbeta primers. Repertoires were generated with immunoSEQ multiplex PCR, while TCRdb's copy carries only in-frame clones and drops some. The data hold some 220,000 clones, with over 65% observed a single time. The sample consisted of PBMCs. These receptors originate from a woman aged 55-70 years in good health and CMV-seropositive.

The chain joins TRBV4-2 to TRBJ1-2; TRBD1 matches at 7 bases. CDR3 length: 15 amino acids. The J segment lost 2 bases and the V segment lost 5 bases, leaving 8 bases of the junction unmatched. Germline V lookup: CDR1 LGHNA, CDR2 YNFKEQ. Written as DNA, the CDR3 is TGTGCCAGCAGCGCCCCCAGGGGGGCAAACTATGGCTACACCTTC. As protein: CASSAPRGANYGYTF.

In DNA form, the CDR3 reads TGTGCCAGCAGCGTAGGGGACAGGGATGCCTACGAGCAGTACTTC. Protein sequence: CASSVGDRDAYEQYF. This chain uses TRBV9 with TRBJ2-5; 9 bases are shared with TRBD1. The DNA end is a closer match to TRBJ2-7, so the J assignment may be wrong. Germline-derived CDR1 and CDR2 are SGDLS and YYNGEE. CDR3 length: 15 amino acids.

The genes are TRBV28 and TRBJ1-2; 7 bases line up with TRBD1. CDR1 is MDHEN, CDR2 SYDVKM, per germline. The ends lost 6 bases at V and 8 bases at J; junction bases unmatched: 12. This CDR3 contains 14 residues. The CDR3 DNA sequence: TGTGCCAGCAGCCTGGGACAGCCCTTAGGAGGCTACACCTTC. It specifies CASSLGQPLGGYTF.

This clone has only one observation. The chain is built from TRBV19 and TRBJ1-5; 7 nucleotides agree with TRBD1. Trimming at V came to 5 bases and at J to 5 bases, leaving 0 bases not matched to a gene. Germline loops: CDR1 LNHDA, CDR2 SQIVND (reference sequence). The CDR3 length is 12 residues. CDR3 loop: CASSQGDQPQHF. The CDR3 DNA reads TGTGCCAGTAGTCAGGGGGATCAGCCCCAGCATTTT.

V gene TRBV7-9 combines with J gene TRBJ1-1, with a tentative D call TRBD1 (5 bases). There are 13 residues in the CDR3. Looked up from germline, CDR1 is SEHNR and CDR2 is FQNEAQ (reference sequence). The V gene lost 1 base and the J gene lost 6 bases, with 9 bases spanning the gap. Here the CDR3 reads CASSLGGGAEAFF. The CDR3 DNA reads as TGTGCCAGCAGCTTAGGTGGGGGGGCTGAAGCTTTCTTT.

The chain combines TRBV5-4 with TRBJ1-4; D unresolved. In germline, CDR1 is SGHNT, CDR2 YYREEE (reference sequence). V lost 0 bases to trimming and J lost 8 bases, with 8 bases between them. The CDR3 covers 13 residues. The CDR3 region is CASSLANREKLFF. In DNA, the CDR3 is TGTGCCAGCAGCTTGGCCAACCGGGAAAAACTGTTTTTT.

V gene TRBV5-1 combines with J gene TRBJ1-6, with 10 bases matching TRBD1. V lost 3 bases to trimming and J lost 5 bases; unmatched junction nucleotides: 5. CDR1 is SGHRS, CDR2 YFSETQ, per germline. This CDR3 spans 16 amino acids. The CDR3 here is CASSSQGQGDNSPLHF. The CDR3 nucleotides are TGCGCCAGCAGCTCACAAGGACAGGGGGATAATTCACCCCTCCACTTT.

CDR3 amino acids: CASSAQDRGEAFF. The CDR3 DNA reads TGTGCCAGCAGCGCTCAGGACAGGGGTGAAGCTTTCTTT. The chain employs TRBV2 and TRBJ1-1, with 9 bases fitting TRBD1. This CDR3 is built from 13 residues. V was pared by 6 bases and J by 7 bases, with 6 bases of the junction left unmatched. The V gene's germline CDR1 is SNHLY and CDR2 FYNNEI.

This chain joins TRBV19 and TRBJ1-6; 8 positions match TRBD1. The CDR3 sequence is 15 residues long. CDR1 LNHDA and CDR2 SQIVND come from the germline V gene (reference sequence). The V segment lost 6 bases and the J segment 10 bases; nucleotides outside the gene matches: 11. The CDR3 nucleotides are TGTGCCAGTAGCACGACAGGGGTGGATGGATCACCCCTCCACTTT. Residues: CASSTTGVDGSPLHF. Drawing the rest from reference TRBV19 and TRBJ1-6, the complete variable domain is DGGITQSPKYLFRKEGQNVTLSCEQNLNHDAMYWYRQDPGQGLRLIYYSQIVNDFQKGDIAEGYSVSREKKESFPLTVTSAQKNPTAFYLCASSTTGVDGSPLHFGNGTRLTVT.

The chain links TRBV29-1 to TRBJ2-1, with 11 bases that match TRBD1. The length of the CDR3 is 15 residues. Germline V gene lookup returns CDR1 SQVTM and CDR2 ANQGSEA. The V gene end was trimmed by 6 bases and the J gene end by 7 bases; junction bases not matched to a gene: 11. The CDR3 DNA follows: TGCAGCGTGGCGACCCGGGACAGGGGGTCGAATGAGCAGTTCTTC. Translating it yields CSVATRDRGSNEQFF.

The table lists this clone with a few counts. The V call is TRBV21-1, the J call TRBJ2-7; the table names TRBD2, a call not compared with the DNA. TRBV21-1 is termed a pseudogene. The CDR3 runs 14 residues. The chain's CDR3 is CASSKVDGAYEQYF. The CDR3 DNA sequence: TGTGCCAGCAGCAAAGTTGACGGAGCCTACGAGCAGTACTTC.

CDR3 residues: CASTRLRTGKAEEQYF. In DNA, the CDR3 is TGTGCCAGCACACGCCTAAGGACAGGGAAGGCGGAAGAGCAGTACTTC. This sequence joins TRBV9 and TRBJ2-5; 8 bases fit TRBD1. With 6 bases clipped from V and 11 bases from J, the junction kept 21 bases outside the gene matches. CDR1 and CDR2 from the germline V gene are SGDLS and YYNGEE. There are 16 residues in the CDR3.

The chain recombines TRBV27 with TRBJ2-7; D is possibly TRBD1 (6 bases). The germline gives CDR1 MNHEY, CDR2 SMNVEV (reference sequence). This CDR3 spans 17 amino acids. Trimming took off 4 bases at V and 0 bases at J, with 19 bases between the two ends. In DNA, the CDR3 is TGTGCCAGCAGTTCCTCTCCTACAGGGCGGAACTCCTACGAGCAGTACTTC. It codes for CASSSSPTGRNSYEQYF.

The gene calls are TRBV2 and TRBJ2-1; 14 bases line up with TRBD2. There are 18 residues in the CDR3. The J segment lost 3 bases and the V segment lost 7 bases, leaving 11 bases of the junction unmatched. Germline CDR1 SNHLY, CDR2 FYNNEI. The CDR3 reads CASTGASGLAGGYNEQFF. CDR3 nucleotide sequence: TGTGCCAGCACAGGCGCCAGTGGACTAGCGGGGGGCTACAATGAGCAGTTCTTC.